One T cell receptor beta chain is described in this entry. The data stem from a study of early T cells in non-severe SARS-CoV-2 infection. Attached unique molecular identifiers marked individual cDNA molecules. TCRdb passed the 5' RACE reads through MiXCR, listing each CDR3 protein once. Of over 25,000 distinct CDR3 sequences listed, about 4.6% were seen once; the top ten hold around 6%. The source material was whole blood. The sequence came from an adult who was a healthcare worker with PCR-confirmed SARS-CoV-2 infection or an uninfected control (not recorded which).

The CDR3 protein is CSAGLALRADTQYF. CDR3 in DNA: TGCAGTGCTGGTCTAGCTCTCCGTGCAGATACGCAGTATTTT. The V gene is TRBV20-1, the J gene TRBJ2-3, with TRBD2 as a possible D gene (5 bases). The CDR3 extends over 14 amino acids. Trimming stripped 5 bases from V and 4 bases from J, with 16 bases between. From germline, CDR1 is DFQATT and CDR2 SNEGSKA (reference sequence).